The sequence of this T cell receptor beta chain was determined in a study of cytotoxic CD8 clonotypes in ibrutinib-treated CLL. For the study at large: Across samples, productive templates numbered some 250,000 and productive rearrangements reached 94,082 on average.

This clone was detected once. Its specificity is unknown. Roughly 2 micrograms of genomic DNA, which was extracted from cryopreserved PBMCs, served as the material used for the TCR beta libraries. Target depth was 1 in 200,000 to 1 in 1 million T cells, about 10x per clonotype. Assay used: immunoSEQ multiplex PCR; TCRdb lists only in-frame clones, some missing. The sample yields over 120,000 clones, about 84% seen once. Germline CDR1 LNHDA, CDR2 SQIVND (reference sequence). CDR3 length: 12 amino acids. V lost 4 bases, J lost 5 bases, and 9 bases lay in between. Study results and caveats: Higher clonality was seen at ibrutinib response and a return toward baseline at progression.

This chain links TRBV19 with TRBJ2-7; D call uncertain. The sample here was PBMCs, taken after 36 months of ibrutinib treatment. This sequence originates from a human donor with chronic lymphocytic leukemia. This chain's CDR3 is CASSNSVNEQYF. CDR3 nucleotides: TGTGCCAGTAGTAACAGCGTCAACGAGCAGTACTTC.